Below, one T cell receptor beta chain is given with its context. What it binds is not known. The data were obtained in a study of cytomegalovirus exposure and HLA in healthy donors. Findings of the study overall: Cytomegalovirus association was assigned to 170 or so TCR beta chains.

Primers included in the PCR were 60 Vbeta and 13 Jbeta primers. The method was immunoSEQ multiplex PCR; TCRdb's version includes in-frame clones alone and lacks a portion of them. The sample gives approximately 100,000 clones, 75% to 85% of which show up once; over 4% is in the top ten. The V segment lost 2 bases and the J segment 4 bases; nucleotides outside the gene matches: 11. CDR1 and CDR2 (germline): SGHRS, YFSETQ. The CDR3 has 17 residues. The sequence derives from a female donor in good health and CMV-seropositive. Source material: PBMCs. The gene calls are TRBV5-1 and TRBJ2-3; the match to TRBD1 covers 9 bases. CDR3 sequence (DNA): TGCGCCAGCAGCTTAGGGACAGGGCCTTCGTGGGCAGATACGCAGTATTTT. This encodes CASSLGTGPSWADTQYF.